A single sample is the source of the 29 T cell receptor beta chains below, sequenced in a study of blood T cell repertoires in COVID-19 (dated by TCRdb to 2018 to 2020). Libraries were built with the immunoSEQ multiplex PCR assay. In its TCRdb copy, this immuneACCESS table keeps in-frame sequences only and misses some clones. Where compared with another copy, unresolved V genes explain less than half of these, and the others have no known cause. This sample gives 15,000 to 17,000 clones in total; about 80% of them show up just once. Of the sample, roughly 34% falls within the top ten clones. The sample was peripheral blood. Every receptor here comes from a man between 65 and 79 years old with active or convalescent COVID-19.

This clone was counted only a few times. This sequence joins TRBV2 and TRBJ1-1; 8 bases match TRBD1. The CDR3 is made up of 14 amino acids. With V trimmed by 6 bases and J by 7 bases, 10 bases remained unmatched. From germline, CDR1 is SNHLY and CDR2 FYNNEI. Written as DNA, the CDR3 is TGTGCCAGCAGCATATCCCAGGGGGCCAGTGAAGCTTTCTTT. This codes for CASSISQGASEAFF.

There are a few counts of this clone. The V gene is TRBV25-1, the J gene TRBJ2-1, with D perhaps matching TRBD2 (6 bases). The CDR3 consists of 13 residues. V shed 2 bases and J shed 9 bases, with 11 bases lying between them. Per germline, CDR1 MGHDK and CDR2 SYGVNS. CDR3 in amino acids: CASSEGRRGEQFF. For the CDR3, the DNA is TGTGCCAGCAGTGAAGGGAGGAGAGGTGAGCAGTTCTTC.

The rearrangement links TRBV5-6 to TRBJ2-7, with D possibly TRBD1 on 6 matching bases. V was trimmed by 1 base and J by 0 bases, leaving 8 bases between them. CDR1 and CDR2 from the germline V gene are SGHDT and YYEEEE. The CDR3 runs to 14 residues. For the CDR3, the DNA is TGTGCCAGCAGCTTGAGGGGGATCTCCTACGAGCAGTACTTC. It is translated as CASSLRGISYEQYF.

The V and J genes are TRBV13 and TRBJ2-3; possible D gene TRBD2, 6 bases. CDR3 size: 16 residues. The germline V gene encodes CDR1 PRHDT and CDR2 FYEKMQ (reference sequence). The V gene lost 4 bases and the J gene lost 7 bases, with 21 bases spanning the gap. The CDR3 sequence is CASSSLGGAGKYTQYF. In nucleotides, the CDR3 is TGTGCCAGCAGCTCGCTCGGCGGGGCGGGGAAATATACGCAGTATTTT.

V gene TRBV7-9 combines with J gene TRBJ1-6; D is uncertain. Germline CDR1 is SEHNR and CDR2 is FQNEAQ (reference sequence). V was clipped by 8 bases and J by 8 bases, with 13 bases between them. The CDR3 length is 13 residues. The CDR3 reads CASRGGEYSPLHF. In DNA, the CDR3 is TGTGCCAGCCGCGGCGGGGAATATTCACCCCTCCACTTT.

The V and J genes are TRBV29-1 and TRBJ2-2, with 8 bases lining up with TRBD2. The germline V gene encodes CDR1 SQVTM and CDR2 ANQGSEA. Trimming removed 6 bases from V and 6 bases from J; junction bases left unmatched: 3. The CDR3 contains 12 residues. CDR3 nucleotides: TGCAGCGTGGGACTAGGATCCGGGGAGCTGTTTTTT. It is translated as CSVGLGSGELFF.

The V gene is TRBV5-8, the J gene TRBJ2-7, with TRBD2 identical over 11 bases. CDR3 length equals 15 residues. From germline, CDR1 is SGHTS and CDR2 YDEGEE. V trimming: 1 base; J trimming: 3 bases; junction bases outside the gene matches: 3. The CDR3 is CASSLTSGRFYEQYF. The CDR3 DNA sequence: TGTGCCAGCAGCTTGACTAGCGGGAGATTCTACGAGCAGTACTTC.

Many counts were recorded for this clone. This rearrangement joins TRBV7-9 to TRBJ1-2; D remains ambiguous. The CDR3 runs 14 residues. Germline CDR1 SEHNR, CDR2 FQNEAQ (reference sequence). Trimming shortened V by 5 bases and J by 3 bases, and 13 bases separated the two germline ends. CDR3 sequence (DNA): TGTGCCAGCAGCGAAGCCGGGGTCCACTATGGCTACACCTTC. It encodes CASSEAGVHYGYTF.

In this sample, this clone turned up a few times. V gene TRBV30 combines with J gene TRBJ1-1; D ambiguous. CDR3 length equals 14 residues. Germline CDR1 GTSNPN, CDR2 SVGIG (reference sequence). The V end was cut by 2 bases, the J end by 1 base, with 11 bases between. The CDR3 region has the DNA TGTGCCTGGAGTCCAATTGGGCAGAACACTGAAGCTTTCTTT. This sequence encodes CAWSPIGQNTEAFF.

V usage is TRBV29-1 and J usage is TRBJ2-5; no clear D gene. Germline CDR1 and CDR2: SQVTM and ANQGSEA. The CDR3 covers 13 residues. Trimming shortened V by 0 bases and J by 7 bases, and 12 bases separated the two germline ends. CDR3 region: CSVEDMGLGTQYF. The CDR3 DNA sequence: TGCAGCGTTGAAGATATGGGCTTGGGGACCCAGTACTTC.

J is TRBJ2-3 and V is TRBV15; 10 bases agree with TRBD2. J lost 6 bases, V lost 2 bases, and 8 bases had no gene match. Germline V lookup: CDR1 LNHNV, CDR2 YYDKDF (reference sequence). The CDR3 has 16 amino acids. DNA of the CDR3: TGTGCCACCAGCAGAAGGGGACTAGCGCCGGGGGATACGCAGTATTTT. Translating it yields CATSRRGLAPGDTQYF. The full variable domain, with the rest looked up from reference TRBV15 and TRBJ2-3, is DAMVIQNPRYQVTQFGKPVTLSCSQTLNHNVMYWYQQKSSQAPKLLFHYYDKDFNNEADTPDNFQSRRPNTSFCFLDIRSPGLGDTAMYLCATSRRGLAPGDTQYFGPGTRLTVL.

The chain employs TRBV5-6 and TRBJ1-2; perhaps TRBD1 as D (5 bases). CDR1 SGHDT and CDR2 YYEEEE come from the germline V gene. The V and J ends lost 2 bases and 2 bases respectively, with 13 bases between them. This CDR3 is 15 amino acids long. The CDR3 here is CASSLTGRTNYGYTF. The CDR3, as DNA: TGTGCCAGCAGCTTAACAGGCAGGACGAACTATGGCTACACCTTC.

The chain employs TRBV5-4 and TRBJ2-1; D remains ambiguous. The CDR3 is made up of 13 amino acids. Trimming took 2 bases from V and 4 from J, leaving 7 bases between them. Per germline, CDR1 SGHNT and CDR2 YYREEE (reference sequence). CDR3 nucleotide sequence: TGTGCCAGCAGCTTTGAGCCGTACAATGAGCAGTTCTTC. Translated, it gives CASSFEPYNEQFF.

This rearrangement joins TRBV9 to TRBJ2-2; 7 bases map to TRBD1. The CDR3 spans 15 residues. In germline, CDR1 is SGDLS, CDR2 YYNGEE. J gave up 7 bases and V 2 bases, and 8 bases lay outside the gene matches. CDR3 nucleotides: TGTGCCAGCAGCGTCGACAGGGTTTCCAGCGGGGAGCTGTTTTTT. This codes for CASSVDRVSSGELFF.

The J gene is TRBJ2-7, the V gene TRBV6-5; TRBD1 agrees at 9 bases. The V segment lost 7 bases and the J segment 6 bases; nucleotides outside the gene matches: 10. CDR3 size: 14 residues. CDR1 is MNHEY and CDR2 is SVGAGI in the germline V gene. The CDR3 loop reads CASKDDRGVGEQYF. The CDR3 DNA reads as TGTGCCAGCAAAGATGACAGGGGGGTCGGCGAGCAGTACTTC.

The rearrangement joins TRBV12-3 or TRBV12-4 to TRBJ1-5; TRBD1 might be the D (5 bases). V was clipped by 6 bases and J by 6 bases, with 12 bases between them. The CDR3 length is 13 residues. The CDR3 region has the DNA TGTGCCAGCAGCGCAGGGATGGGTCAGCCCCAGCATTTT. Amino acids: CASSAGMGQPQHF.

This clone has just a few counts. The rearrangement joins TRBV7-2 to TRBJ2-2, with 11 nucleotides matching TRBD2. V dropped 1 base and J dropped 2; count of bases not matched to a gene: 6. CDR3 length: 18 residues. Per germline, CDR1 SGHTA and CDR2 FQGNSA. The CDR3 DNA reads as TGTGCCAGCAGCTTAGTTCCTAGCGGGGGGATAAACACCGGGGAGCTGTTTTTT. Its protein product is CASSLVPSGGINTGELFF.

This clone was counted only a few times. V usage is TRBV6-5 and J usage is TRBJ1-1; D gene unclear. This CDR3 comprises 15 residues. V dropped 6 bases and J dropped 2 bases, with 16 bases sitting between them. Germline V gene lookup returns CDR1 MNHEY and CDR2 SVGAGI. CDR3 residues: CASSSSRISNTEAFF. The CDR3 nucleotides are TGTGCCAGCAGCTCATCCCGCATAAGCAACACTGAAGCTTTCTTT.

V gene TRBV5-1 combines with J gene TRBJ1-5; 7 bases are a match to TRBD1. The J segment lost 0 bases and the V segment lost 0 bases, leaving 3 bases of the junction unmatched. CDR3 length equals 16 residues. Germline loops: CDR1 SGHRS, CDR2 YFSETQ. Here the CDR3 DNA reads TGCGCCAGCAGCTTGGCAGGACAGGATAGCAATCAGCCCCAGCATTTT. This gives the protein CASSLAGQDSNQPQHF.

This clone was recorded a few times. The V call is TRBV19, the J call TRBJ1-2; D is ambiguous. CDR1 and CDR2 (germline): LNHDA, SQIVND (reference sequence). The length of the CDR3 is 15 residues. Trimming left V 3 bases short and J 2 bases short, with 13 bases between. This CDR3 reads CASSISSSTNYGYTF. As DNA, the CDR3 is TGTGCCAGTAGTATCTCTAGCAGCACGAACTATGGCTACACCTTC.

The sample holds a few counts of this clone. This rearrangement joins TRBV19 to TRBJ1-5; 8 bases fit TRBD1. CDR1 and CDR2 from the germline V gene are LNHDA and SQIVND (reference sequence). V shed 3 bases and J 4 bases; nucleotides not matched to a gene: 5. This CDR3 has 15 amino acids. Here the CDR3 reads CASSIWTGTNQPQHF. For the CDR3, the DNA is TGTGCCAGTAGTATTTGGACAGGGACAAATCAGCCCCAGCATTTT.

V and J are TRBV7-9 and TRBJ2-1; D not certain. The V and J ends lost 1 base and 9 bases respectively, with 10 bases between them. CDR1 and CDR2 from the germline V gene are SEHNR and FQNEAQ (reference sequence). The CDR3 length is 13 residues. The CDR3 loop is CASSLGQELEQFF. DNA for the CDR3: TGTGCCAGCAGCTTAGGGCAGGAACTTGAGCAGTTCTTC.

J is TRBJ2-1 and V is TRBV5-4; TRBD2 matches at 15 bases. The junction had 10 bases not matched to a gene; V was cut back by 3 bases and J by 6 bases. The length of the CDR3 is 18 residues. Germline assignment: CDR1 SGHNT and CDR2 YYREEE (reference sequence). CDR3: CASSSGLAGGRLPNEQFF. Written as DNA, the CDR3 is TGTGCCAGCAGCTCAGGACTAGCGGGGGGGCGGCTTCCCAATGAGCAGTTCTTC.

The chain combines TRBV10-1 with TRBJ1-2; D gene uncertain. The CDR3 covers 13 residues. Trimming took off 11 bases at V and 0 bases at J, with 13 bases between the two ends. Germline assignment: CDR1 WNHNN and CDR2 SYGVQD (reference sequence). The CDR3: CAGLSSANYGYTF. In DNA form, the CDR3 reads TGCGCCGGCTTGTCAAGCGCTAACTATGGCTACACCTTC.

The chain uses TRBV28 and TRBJ2-7, with 9 nucleotides matching TRBD1. The junction had 10 bases not matched to a gene; V was cut back by 6 bases and J by 4 bases. The CDR3 length is 15 residues. Germline CDR1 is MDHEN and CDR2 is SYDVKM. This CDR3 reads CASSRGQGLSYEQYF. The DNA for the CDR3 is TGTGCCAGCAGCCGGGGACAGGGATTAAGTTACGAGCAGTACTTC.

The V and J genes are TRBV6-2 or TRBV6-3 and TRBJ2-7; 7 bases are a match to TRBD1. CDR1 and CDR2 from the germline V gene are MNHEY and SVGEGT. The CDR3 has 11 residues. Unmatched junction bases numbered 7, after V lost 5 bases and J lost 12 bases. The CDR3, as DNA: TGTGCCAGCAGTCTCCTGGGACAGCGGTACTTC. Encoded protein: CASSLLGQRYF.

This clone was seen a handful of times. CDR3 sequence reads: CASSLGTEISYEQYF. The CDR3 DNA reads as TGTGCCAGCAGCTTGGGGACAGAAATATCCTACGAGCAGTACTTC. V usage is TRBV13 and J usage is TRBJ2-7, with TRBD1 identical over 7 bases. Germline trimming cut 3 bases from V and 1 base from J; bases unmatched to any gene: 6. The germline V gene has CDR1 PRHDT and CDR2 FYEKMQ (reference sequence). CDR3 length: 15 amino acids.

The CDR3 here is CASSQVGRGSGYGYTF. As DNA, the CDR3 is TGCGCCAGCAGCCAAGTCGGACGGGGTTCGGGCTATGGCTACACCTTC. The V and J genes are TRBV4-1 and TRBJ1-2; no firm D call. The CDR3 contains 16 residues. The germline V gene encodes CDR1 MGHRA and CDR2 YSYEKL. Trimming cost V 1 base and J 4 bases, with 16 bases left between them.

In DNA, the CDR3 is TGTGCCAGCTCACCAAAGGCTAGCGGGAGCAACGAGCAGTACTTC. Its protein product is CASSPKASGSNEQYF. The chain links TRBV18 to TRBJ2-7, with 10 bases aligning to TRBD2. Germline trimming cut 2 bases from V and 5 bases from J; bases unmatched to any gene: 6. The CDR3 is 15 residues long. Germline CDR1 reads KGHSH; CDR2 reads LQKENI.